One and the same sample provided the 29 T cell receptor beta chains below, sequenced in a study of cytomegalovirus exposure and HLA in healthy donors. Assay used: immunoSEQ multiplex PCR; TCRdb lists only in-frame clones, some missing. The table records 70,000 or so clones, 90% to 95% of them present only once. The sample taken for sequencing was PBMCs. The source is a woman aged 18-29 years in good health and CMV-seropositive.

The chain uses TRBV7-9 and TRBJ2-1; a possible D gene is TRBD2 (5 bases). Trimming took 7 bases from V and 5 from J, leaving 12 bases between them. Germline values: CDR1 SEHNR, CDR2 FQNEAQ (reference sequence). The CDR3 is 13 residues long. The CDR3 DNA reads TGTGCCAGCACCCCTAGGGAGAACAATGAGCAGTTCTTC. Its protein is CASTPRENNEQFF.

The chain combines TRBV4-2 with TRBJ2-2; perhaps TRBD1 as D (6 bases). Germline CDR1 reads LGHNA; CDR2 reads YNFKEQ. V was shortened by 0 bases and J by 7 bases, with 18 bases between the two germline ends. CDR3 length equals 17 residues. As DNA, the CDR3 is TGTGCCAGCAGCCAAGAACCACCCAGGGGCTCGGGCGGGGAGCTGTTTTTT. This encodes CASSQEPPRGSGGELFF.

V is TRBV2 and J is TRBJ2-7, with D perhaps matching TRBD2 (7 bases). Per germline, CDR1 SNHLY and CDR2 FYNNEI. This CDR3 has 14 residues. The CDR3 protein is CSRRGGEGGYEQYF. The CDR3, as DNA: TGTTCTAGAAGAGGGGGGGAGGGAGGATACGAGCAGTACTTC.

This clone was detected only a few times. The chain has TRBV10-2 and TRBJ2-7; possibly TRBD2 for D (6 bases). The ends were cut back, 8 bases at V and 6 bases at J, with 11 bases in the middle. In germline, CDR1 is WSHSY, CDR2 SAAADI. The CDR3 runs to 11 residues. The CDR3 sequence: CASFGDSEQYF. The CDR3 nucleotides are TGCGCCAGCTTCGGGGACTCCGAGCAGTACTTC.

This chain connects TRBV29-1 to TRBJ2-7; 12 nucleotides align to TRBD2. The V gene's germline CDR1 is SQVTM and CDR2 ANQGSEA. The CDR3 is 14 amino acids. The V gene end was trimmed by 1 base and the J gene end by 2 bases; junction bases not matched to a gene: 0. The DNA of the CDR3 is TGCAGCGTTGAAGGGACTAGCGGGACCTACGAGCAGTACTTC. Translating it yields CSVEGTSGTYEQYF.

This clone is labeled medium-sized (0.01 to 0.1%). The rearrangement joins TRBV6-4 to TRBJ2-1; TRBD2 aligns across 14 bases. This CDR3 comprises 15 residues. The germline V gene encodes CDR1 MRHNA and CDR2 SNTAGT. Trimming at V came to 4 bases and at J to 6 bases, leaving 2 bases not matched to a gene. The CDR3 sequence is CASSAGTSGGNEQFF. The CDR3 DNA follows: TGTGCCAGCAGTGCCGGGACTAGCGGGGGCAATGAGCAGTTCTTC.

DNA of the CDR3: TGTGCTAGTGGTTTGGTAACGGGACAGGTCTTTAAGCCCCAGCATTTT. As protein: CASGLVTGQVFKPQHF. The chain has TRBV12-5 and TRBJ1-5; 8 nucleotides agree with TRBD1. V dropped 0 bases and J dropped 8; count of bases not matched to a gene: 9. From germline, CDR1 is LGHNT and CDR2 FRNRAP. There are 16 residues in the CDR3.

The rearrangement joins TRBV30 to TRBJ2-7; a weak D match, TRBD2 (7 bases). The germline V gene has CDR1 GTSNPN and CDR2 SVGIG (reference sequence). This CDR3 is built from 15 residues. Trimming cost V 5 bases and J 5 bases, with 22 bases left between them. CDR3 residues: CAWGGRGGKIDEQYF. The CDR3 DNA is TGTGCCTGGGGGGGCCGCGGGGGTAAGATTGACGAGCAGTACTTC.

V gene TRBV19 combines with J gene TRBJ2-7; D might be TRBD2 (5 bases). CDR3 size: 16 residues. Germline V lookup: CDR1 LNHDA, CDR2 SQIVND (reference sequence). Trimming stripped 6 bases from V and 2 bases from J, with 20 bases between. CDR3 in amino acids: CASSSLASGITYEQYF. The CDR3 DNA sequence: TGTGCCAGTAGCTCCCTAGCCTCCGGGATAACCTACGAGCAGTACTTC.

This chain connects TRBV5-4 to TRBJ2-5, with a possible D match to TRBD2 (5 bases). The CDR3 has 16 residues. The germline gives CDR1 SGHNT, CDR2 YYREEE (reference sequence). Trimming left V 0 bases short and J 5 bases short, with 17 bases between. CDR3 DNA: TGTGCCAGCAGCTTGGGTCCAGTCGAACGGAGGGAGACCCAGTACTTC. Translating gives CASSLGPVERRETQYF.

The chain employs TRBV5-4 and TRBJ2-5; possible D gene TRBD1, 5 bases. The CDR3 length is 13 residues. The V gene's germline CDR1 is SGHNT and CDR2 YYREEE (reference sequence). The V end lost 1 base, the J end lost 3 bases, and 7 bases lay between the germline ends. The CDR3 loop reads CASSLLGEETQYF. The CDR3 nucleotides are TGTGCCAGCAGCTTGTTAGGGGAAGAGACCCAGTACTTC.

Relative to its sample, this clone is medium-sized. V and J are TRBV6-1 and TRBJ2-7; TRBD1 aligns across 7 bases. Germline V CDR1 and CDR2: MNHNS, SASEGT. This CDR3 is built from 14 residues. Germline trimming cut 4 bases from V and 0 bases from J; bases unmatched to any gene: 3. The CDR3 spells CASSVGDSSYEQYF. The CDR3 DNA reads TGTGCCAGCAGTGTTGGGGACAGCTCCTACGAGCAGTACTTC.

The genes are TRBV2 and TRBJ2-5; unclear D gene. The CDR3 covers 14 residues. The ends were cut back, 1 base at V and 0 bases at J, with 6 bases in the middle. Germline values: CDR1 SNHLY, CDR2 FYNNEI. CDR3 amino acids: CASSEDRYQETQYF. For the CDR3, the DNA is TGTGCCAGCAGTGAAGACAGATACCAAGAGACCCAGTACTTC.

The chain is built from TRBV7-8 and TRBJ2-1; 10 bases are shared with TRBD2. Per the germline V gene, CDR1 is SGHVS and CDR2 is FQNEAQ. The ends lost 5 bases at V and 8 bases at J; junction bases unmatched: 12. The CDR3 has 16 residues. The CDR3 DNA follows: TGTGCCAGCAGCCTTTGGTCTAGCGGGAGTCTGGATGAGCAGTTCTTC. This codes for CASSLWSSGSLDEQFF.

The chain joins TRBV7-2 to TRBJ2-5; TRBD2 agrees at 9 bases. The V segment lost 5 bases and the J segment 3 bases; nucleotides outside the gene matches: 7. The germline V gene has CDR1 SGHTA and CDR2 FQGNSA. The CDR3 loop spans 15 amino acids. The CDR3, as DNA: TGTGCCAGCAGCAACGGACTAGCGCGGGAAGAGACCCAGTACTTC. Protein: CASSNGLAREETQYF.

This CDR3 reads CAWSWTSGGSGANVLTF. The CDR3 region has the DNA TGTGCCTGGAGTTGGACTAGCGGTGGCTCTGGGGCCAACGTCCTGACTTTC. The chain couples TRBV30 to TRBJ2-6, with 10 bases that match TRBD2. Germline V gene sequence: CDR1 GTSNPN, CDR2 SVGIG (reference sequence). CDR3 size: 17 residues. J lost 0 bases, V lost 2 bases, and 4 bases had no gene match.

The chain is built from TRBV14 and TRBJ2-3, with 10 nucleotides matching TRBD2. Germline V gene data show CDR1 as SGHDN and CDR2 as FVKESK. J gave up 4 bases and V 10 bases, and 8 bases lay outside the gene matches. The CDR3 spans 14 residues. The CDR3 loop is CATSSGGAADTQYF. Written as DNA, the CDR3 is TGTGCCACTTCGAGCGGGGGGGCCGCAGATACGCAGTATTTT.

The chain carries TRBV2 and TRBJ2-7; 7 bases align to TRBD2. This CDR3 region has 16 residues. Germline lookup yields CDR1 SNHLY and CDR2 FYNNEI. J was trimmed by 0 bases and V by 5 bases; bases with no gene match: 10. The CDR3 DNA reads as TGTGCCAGCAGTTCGGAACTAGCGCCGAGCTCCTACGAGCAGTACTTC. Translated: CASSSELAPSSYEQYF. The variable domain in full, with the rest retrieved from reference TRBV2 and TRBJ2-7, is EPEVTQTPSHQVTQMGQEVILRCVPISNHLYFYWYRQILGQKVEFLVSFYNNEISEKSEIFDDQFSVERPDGSNFTLKIRSTKLEDSAMYFCASSSELAPSSYEQYFGPGTRLTVT.

CDR3 in DNA: TGTGCCAGCAGCCCCCCCGGCGGGGGAACCTACGAGCAGTACTTC. Translated, it gives CASSPPGGGTYEQYF. The chain carries TRBV7-8 and TRBJ2-7, with 7 bases matching TRBD2. Germline trimming cut 5 bases from V and 2 bases from J; bases unmatched to any gene: 9. The CDR3 spans 15 residues. Germline V gene data show CDR1 as SGHVS and CDR2 as FQNEAQ.

The chain couples TRBV10-2 to TRBJ2-1; TRBD2 agrees at 10 bases. Per the germline V gene, CDR1 is WSHSY and CDR2 is SAAADI. The CDR3 loop spans 14 amino acids. V shed 5 bases and J 4 bases; nucleotides not matched to a gene: 2. The CDR3 DNA reads TGCGCCAGCAGTACTAGCGGGGAATACAATGAGCAGTTCTTC. It yields the protein CASSTSGEYNEQFF.

The V gene is TRBV2, the J gene TRBJ2-1, with D tentatively TRBD2 (6 bases). CDR3 size: 20 residues. The germline V gene has CDR1 SNHLY and CDR2 FYNNEI. V shed 0 bases and J shed 0 bases, with 21 bases lying between them. The CDR3 region has the DNA TGTGCCAGCAGTGAAGCGGGAGTCCGACAGCGGGCGCCCTCCTACAATGAGCAGTTCTTC. It translates to CASSEAGVRQRAPSYNEQFF. Full variable domain (rest looked up from reference TRBV2 and TRBJ2-1): EPEVTQTPSHQVTQMGQEVILRCVPISNHLYFYWYRQILGQKVEFLVSFYNNEISEKSEIFDDQFSVERPDGSNFTLKIRSTKLEDSAMYFCASSEAGVRQRAPSYNEQFFGPGTRLTVL.

The J gene is TRBJ1-1, the V gene TRBV27, with D maybe TRBD1 (6 bases). The CDR3 has 14 amino acids. Germline V lookup: CDR1 MNHEY, CDR2 SMNVEV (reference sequence). V dropped 2 bases and J dropped 6 bases, with 13 bases sitting between them. Written as DNA, the CDR3 is TGTGCCAGCAGTTTACAGGGGAGCTTCGCTGAAGCTTTCTTT. It specifies CASSLQGSFAEAFF.

The chain joins TRBV5-4 to TRBJ2-7, with 9 bases aligning to TRBD1. Germline V gene sequence: CDR1 SGHNT, CDR2 YYREEE (reference sequence). The length of the CDR3 is 14 residues. V shed 4 bases and J 2 bases; nucleotides not matched to a gene: 4. For the CDR3, the DNA is TGTGCCAGCAGCGCGGGACAGGGAGCCTACGAGCAGTACTTC. This codes for CASSAGQGAYEQYF.

This chain uses TRBV19 with TRBJ2-2; D call uncertain. This CDR3 has 17 residues. The V gene's germline CDR1 is LNHDA and CDR2 SQIVND (reference sequence). Between the trimmed V and J ends, which lost 6 bases and 1 base, there was a span of 18 bases. CDR3 amino acids: CASSPQAAILNTGELFF. DNA of the CDR3: TGTGCCAGTAGCCCCCAGGCAGCCATCTTGAACACCGGGGAGCTGTTTTTT. Variable domain in full (rest from reference TRBV19 and TRBJ2-2): DGGITQSPKYLFRKEGQNVTLSCEQNLNHDAMYWYRQDPGQGLRLIYYSQIVNDFQKGDIAEGYSVSREKKESFPLTVTSAQKNPTAFYLCASSPQAAILNTGELFFGEGSRLTVL.

Details on this clone: A far larger clone lies a single base away; this is likely a read error. This chain uses TRBV4-1 with TRBJ2-7, with unresolved D. Per the germline V gene, CDR1 is MGHRA and CDR2 is YSYEKL. CDR3 length equals 15 residues. Trimming left V 0 bases short and J 1 base short, with 10 bases between. The CDR3 sequence: CASSQESDSSYEQYF. The CDR3, as DNA: TGCGCCAGCAGCCAAGAAAGCGACTCTTCCTACGAGCAGTACTTC.

V and J are TRBV9 and TRBJ2-6, with D possibly matching TRBD1 (6 bases). This CDR3 region has 15 residues. Trimming pared 4 bases from V and 2 bases from J, leaving 10 bases between. Germline-derived CDR1 and CDR2 are SGDLS and YYNGEE. The CDR3 DNA reads TGTGCCAGCAGCCTACAGGGCCCTGGGGCCAACGTCCTGACTTTC. It codes for CASSLQGPGANVLTF. Looking up the rest from reference TRBV9 and TRBJ2-6 gives the full variable domain: DSGVTQTPKHLITATGQRVTLRCSPRSGDLSVYWYQQSLDQGLQFLIQYYNGEERAKGNILERFSAQQFPDLHSELNLSSLELGDSALYFCASSLQGPGANVLTFGAGSRLTVL.

In DNA form, the CDR3 reads TGTGCCAGCAGCTTTGGACAGACGAACACTGAAGCTTTCTTT. Amino acids: CASSFGQTNTEAFF. This chain joins TRBV11-2 and TRBJ1-1; D is perhaps TRBD1 (6 bases). From germline, CDR1 is SGHAT and CDR2 FQNNGV. Trimming left V 3 bases short and J 1 base short, with 9 bases between. This CDR3 comprises 14 residues. Filled out from reference TRBV11-2 and TRBJ1-1, the complete variable domain reads EAGVAQSPRYKIIEKRQSVAFWCNPISGHATLYWYQQILGQGPKLLIQFQNNGVVDDSQLPKDRFSAERLKGVDSTLKIQPAKLEDSAVYLCASSFGQTNTEAFFGQGTRLTVV.

V is TRBV12-5 and J is TRBJ1-4; 9 bases are a match to TRBD1. The CDR3 sequence is 16 residues long. CDR1 is LGHNT, CDR2 FRNRAP, per germline. V was pared by 0 bases and J by 7 bases, with 6 bases of the junction left unmatched. This chain's CDR3 is CASGLVMGQGPEKLFF. CDR3 DNA sequence: TGTGCTAGTGGTTTGGTTATGGGACAGGGCCCTGAAAAACTGTTTTTT.

J is TRBJ2-5 and V is TRBV7-9, with a tentative D call TRBD1 (6 bases). The CDR3 extends over 15 amino acids. The germline gives CDR1 SEHNR, CDR2 FQNEAQ (reference sequence). V was shortened by 0 bases and J by 1 base, with 9 bases between the two germline ends. CDR3 loop: CASSLAQTGQETQYF. CDR3 in DNA: TGTGCCAGCAGCTTAGCTCAGACAGGCCAAGAGACCCAGTACTTC.